This T cell receptor (beta chain) was retrieved from a study of T cell responses to AZD1222 COVID-19 vaccine. Study observations and caveats: At baseline, seropositivity was found in only a handful of AZD1222 recipients. Spike-specific TCR breadth and depth were elevated following two AZD1222 doses. Donors skewed white British and female; clonal diversity was possibly underestimated. The CD4 TCRs associated with vaccination extended across spike and predominated at 160-218 and 743-854.

Germline trimming cut 4 bases from V and 0 bases from J; bases unmatched to any gene: 8. The CDR3 covers 16 residues. Looked up from germline, CDR1 is SGHTS and CDR2 is YDEGEE. Sequencing used immunoSEQ multiplex PCR; TCRdb keeps in-frame clones, though not all of them. The data show 160,000 or so clones, around 94% seen once. Regarding this clone: What it binds is not known.

The origin of this receptor is an adult in good health. The chain has TRBV5-8 and TRBJ2-7, with 9 bases matching TRBD1. Source: peripheral blood, taken on day 0 of AZD1222 vaccination. CDR3 nucleotides: TGTGCCAGCAGCGGGGGACAGGGTTCCTACTCCTACGAGCAGTACTTC. It codes for CASSGGQGSYSYEQYF.